This TCR beta chain was sequenced in a study of regulatory T cells in long-lasting Graves disease. Arm-PCR of CDR3 regions with iRepertoire HTBI primers generated TCR beta libraries. A single record per CDR3 protein comes from TCRdb applying MiXCR to the multiplex PCR reads. Here the sample spans about 520,000 distinct CDR3 sequences, approximately 12% being singletons. This clonotype occurred many times. Germline-derived CDR1 and CDR2 are LGHDT and YNNKEL (reference sequence). The CDR3 runs to 14 residues. With 1 base removed from V and 3 bases from J, the gap between germline ends came to 10 bases. The time point: newly diagnosed GD, antithyroid drugs for less than 3 months. From PBMCs, RNA was extracted and then used to make the TCR library. These sequences were also reported in another study, on T cells in Graves' hyperthyroidism and ophthalmopathy.

The V and J genes are TRBV3-1 and TRBJ2-7; perhaps TRBD2 as D (6 bases). The sample consisted of peripheral blood mononuclear cells (PBMCs), taken at new diagnosis, from a patient treated with antithyroid drugs. The TCR was taken from a woman in her 30s with Graves disease. CDR3 region: CASSQGGASYEQYF. DNA for the CDR3: TGTGCCAGCAGCCAAGGCGGGGCTAGCTACGAGCAGTACTTC.